Described below is a single T cell receptor beta chain sequence and its context. What it binds is unknown. The data stem from a study of CD4 T cells in relation to SARS-CoV-2 and coronaviruses. Study summary: ViraFEST: roughly 9-day antigen culture of PBMCs, then TCR beta CDR3 sequencing.

Germline V gene sequence: CDR1 SQVTM, CDR2 ANQGSEA. CDR3 length: 13 amino acids. The germline V and J ends were trimmed by 4 bases and 0 bases, with 8 bases remaining between them. CD4+ T cells from unexposed donors were obtained before the COVID-19 pandemic (2011-2018). The cells were cultured for about ten days before CD4+ T cells were isolated. Unexposed-donor CD4+ T cells were probed with SARS-CoV-2 S/N and four cold-coronavirus spikes, cells permitting. Cultures held more than 1.5 million PBMCs per well with roughly 10 IU/ml IL-2. The repertoire was sequenced with immunoSEQ multiplex PCR; TCRdb's copy has only in-frame clones and lacks some. The sample records roughly 24,000 clones, about three quarters being singletons.

The source material was CD4+ T cells from PBMCs, cultured in vitro. This TCR was sampled from a human donor in good health. The chain recombines TRBV29-1 with TRBJ2-3; D not resolved. The CDR3 protein is CSVAQVSTDTQYF. The DNA of the CDR3 is TGCAGCGTTGCCCAGGTCAGCACAGATACGCAGTATTTT.